The entry below gives a single T cell receptor beta chain sequence along with its context. The CDR3 runs to 13 residues. Trimming removed 7 bases at V and 0 bases at J, with 6 bases between. Germline values: CDR1 SGHVS, CDR2 FNYEAQ. Sequencing was performed with immunoSEQ multiplex PCR; in TCRdb, only in-frame clones are kept and a portion is missing. The table has some 60,000 clones, 70% to 90% seen once. This sample stems from a study of OX40 agonist ivuxolimab in advanced cancers. This specimen was CD4+ or CD8+ T cells sorted from blood, taken in a trial of the OX40 agonist ivuxolimab. The sequence was collected from an adult with an advanced solid tumor such as melanoma, head and neck, liver or kidney cancer. This chain connects TRBV7-6 to TRBJ2-2; D is unclear. This CDR3 reads CASKPPNTGELFF. For the CDR3, the DNA is TGTGCCAGCAAACCTCCGAACACCGGGGAGCTGTTTTTT. Looking up the rest from reference TRBV7-6 and TRBJ2-2 gives the full variable domain: GAGVSQSPRYKVTKRGQDVALRCDPISGHVSLYWYRQALGQGPEFLTYFNYEAQQDKSGLPNDRFSAERPEGSISTLTIQRTEQRDSAMYRCASKPPNTGELFFGEGSRLTVL.